Detailed here is one T cell receptor (beta chain). These data come from a study of blood T cell repertoires in COVID-19. Looking at the study overall: Some COVID-19 samples were acute and others convalescent; all came from the United States, Italy and Spain. Nucleic acid was either cDNA or gDNA, and it came from T cells, B-cell-depleted T cells, or PBMCs.

J was trimmed by 3 bases and V by 7 bases; bases with no gene match: 5. Germline loops: CDR1 MNHEY, CDR2 SVGAGI. This CDR3 comprises 14 residues. Measured with immunoSEQ multiplex PCR; TCRdb has only the in-frame clones, and not every one. The sample carries 360,000 or so clones, roughly 91% recorded once. Participants had their cohort set by participant-reported clinical history. Recovery among Cohort 3 donors was established by two negative PCRs, clearance, or symptom resolution. The chain couples TRBV6-5 to TRBJ2-7; TRBD2 aligns across 11 bases. The sample was PBMCs or T cells enriched from blood (not recorded which). This sequence originates from a woman in her twenties or thirties who had recovered from COVID-19. As DNA, the CDR3 is TGTGCCAGCACCCTAGCGGGAGGAAACTACGAGCAGTACTTC. Translating gives CASTLAGGNYEQYF.